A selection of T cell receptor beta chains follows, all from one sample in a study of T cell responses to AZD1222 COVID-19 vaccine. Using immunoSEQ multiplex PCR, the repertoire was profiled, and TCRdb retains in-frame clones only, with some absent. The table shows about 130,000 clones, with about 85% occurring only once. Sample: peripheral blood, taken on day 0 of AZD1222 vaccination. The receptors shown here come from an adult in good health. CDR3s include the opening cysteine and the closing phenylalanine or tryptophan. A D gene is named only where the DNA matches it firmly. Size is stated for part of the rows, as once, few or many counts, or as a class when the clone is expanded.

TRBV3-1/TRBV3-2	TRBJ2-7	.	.	TGTGCCAGCAGCCCCTTGAGTGGGGGGTACGAGCAGTACTTC	CASSPLSGGYEQYF
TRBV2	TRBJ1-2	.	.	TGTGCCAGCAGGGTTTTTCGGGATGGCTACACCTTC	CASRVFRDGYTF
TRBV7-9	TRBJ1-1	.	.	TGTGCCAGCAGCTTAGGCATGAACACTGAAGCTTTCTTT	CASSLGMNTEAFF
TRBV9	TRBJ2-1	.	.	TGTGCCAGCGGGTGGGGGTACAATGAGCAGTTCTTC	CASGWGYNEQFF
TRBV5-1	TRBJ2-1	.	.	TGCGCCAGCAAGGAGAGCTCCTACAATGAGCAGTTCTTC	CASKESSYNEQFF
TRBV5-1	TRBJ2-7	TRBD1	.	TGCGCCAGCAGCATAGGGGACAGCTCCTACGAGCAGTACTTC	CASSIGDSSYEQYF
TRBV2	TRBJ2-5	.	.	TGTGCCAGCGGGGGATGGGTTTCCCAAGAGACCCAGTACTTC	CASGGWVSQETQYF
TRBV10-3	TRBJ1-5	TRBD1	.	TGTGCCATCAGTGAAACTATATCCCGGGACAGAGGGTCGGCCCAGCATTTT	CAISETISRDRGSAQHF
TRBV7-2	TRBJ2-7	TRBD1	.	TGTGCCAGCAGCCTTGACAGGGGATCTTACGAGCAGTACTTC	CASSLDRGSYEQYF
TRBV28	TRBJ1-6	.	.	TGTGCCAGCAGCGGCGGCGACGGGTCACCCCTCCACTTT	CASSGGDGSPLHF
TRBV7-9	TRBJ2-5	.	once	TGTGCCAGCAGCCCCTCCACAGAGACCCAGTACTTC	CASSPSTETQYF
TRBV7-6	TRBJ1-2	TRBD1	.	TGTGCCAGCAGCTTGGGGACAGGGAACCACTATGGCTACACCTTC	CASSLGTGNHYGYTF
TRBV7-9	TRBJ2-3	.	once	TGTGCCAGCAGCGCCGGGAGAGATACGCAGTATTTT	CASSAGRDTQYF
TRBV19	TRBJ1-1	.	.	TGTGCCAGTATGCACAGGGCGGGCACTGAAGCTTTCTTT	CASMHRAGTEAFF
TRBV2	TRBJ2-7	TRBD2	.	TGTGCCAGCAGGGCTAGCGGGATTATACCCGAGCAGTACTTC	CASRASGIIPEQYF